This T cell receptor beta chain stems from a study of PD-1 blockade in classical Hodgkin lymphoma. Assay used: immunoSEQ multiplex PCR; TCRdb lists only in-frame clones, some missing. Found here are around 25,000 clones, approximately 80% of them singletons; the top ten hold about 7%. This CDR3 is built from 14 residues. The germline V gene encodes CDR1 SGHTA and CDR2 FQGTGA. The V and J ends lost 0 bases and 5 bases respectively, with 7 bases between them. As for this clone: Its antigen is still unknown.

Study-wide results and limits: Healthy donors reportedly exceeded newly diagnosed patients in baseline TCR diversity. CD4+ TCR diversity, unlike CD8+, rose significantly by C4D1. There remain no defined causes for the repertoire differences, which possibly reflect disease activity or prior therapy.

All patients relapsed after autologous stem cell transplantation, and brentuximab vedotin exposure varied. The receptor was derived from a human donor with classical Hodgkin lymphoma. The J gene is TRBJ2-2, the V gene TRBV7-3; D may be TRBD1 or TRBD2 (5 bases each). The specimen was peripheral blood mononuclear cells (PBMCs), collected at baseline. For the CDR3, the DNA is TGTGCCAGCAGCTTAACCGGGGCTACCGGGGAGCTGTTTTTT. Its protein is CASSLTGATGELFF.